The T cell receptor (beta chain) described here comes from a study of blood T cell repertoires in COVID-19. Across the study: The samples span acute and convalescent COVID-19 from the United States, Italy and Spain. T cells, B-cell-depleted T cells, or PBMCs provided the cDNA or gDNA that served as material.

Trimming at V came to 2 bases and at J to 3 bases, leaving 7 bases not matched to a gene. This CDR3 contains 17 residues. The germline V gene has CDR1 LGHNA and CDR2 YSLEER. Original methodology: Amplified reference gene primers provided the basis for estimating nucleated cell counts. Sequencing was performed with immunoSEQ multiplex PCR; in TCRdb, only in-frame clones are kept and a portion is missing. Clone size and V and J calls were adopted from that table, with D and trimming inferred from the DNA. This table has about 100,000 clones, roughly nine tenths appearing once. The sequencing sample was made of peripheral blood. The receptor's source is a man in his 60s with acute or convalescent COVID-19. The chain has TRBV4-3 and TRBJ1-1, with 12 nucleotides matching TRBD1. The CDR3 loop reads CASSQFGTGGFDTEAFF. CDR3 bases: TGCGCCAGCAGCCAATTCGGGACAGGGGGCTTTGACACTGAAGCTTTCTTT.